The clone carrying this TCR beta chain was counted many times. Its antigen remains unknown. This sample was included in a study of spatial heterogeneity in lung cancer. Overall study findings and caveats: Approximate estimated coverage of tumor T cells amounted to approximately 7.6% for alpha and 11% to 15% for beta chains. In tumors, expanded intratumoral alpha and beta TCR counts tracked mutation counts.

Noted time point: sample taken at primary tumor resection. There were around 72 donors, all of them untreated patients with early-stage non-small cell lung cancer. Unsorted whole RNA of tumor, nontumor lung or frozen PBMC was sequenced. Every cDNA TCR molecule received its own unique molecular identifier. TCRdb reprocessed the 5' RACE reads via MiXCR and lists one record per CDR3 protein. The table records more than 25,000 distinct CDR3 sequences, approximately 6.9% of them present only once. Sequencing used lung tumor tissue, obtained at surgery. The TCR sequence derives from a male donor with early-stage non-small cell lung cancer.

The CDR3 reads CASSFQSSYEQYF. CDR3 nucleotide sequence: TGTGCCAGCAGCTTTCAATCCTCCTACGAGCAGTACTTC. The chain combines TRBV7-9 with TRBJ2-7; D call uncertain. Trimming shortened V by 3 bases and J by 0 bases, and 6 bases separated the two germline ends. The germline V gene encodes CDR1 SEHNR and CDR2 FQNEAQ (reference sequence). This CDR3 has 13 amino acids.